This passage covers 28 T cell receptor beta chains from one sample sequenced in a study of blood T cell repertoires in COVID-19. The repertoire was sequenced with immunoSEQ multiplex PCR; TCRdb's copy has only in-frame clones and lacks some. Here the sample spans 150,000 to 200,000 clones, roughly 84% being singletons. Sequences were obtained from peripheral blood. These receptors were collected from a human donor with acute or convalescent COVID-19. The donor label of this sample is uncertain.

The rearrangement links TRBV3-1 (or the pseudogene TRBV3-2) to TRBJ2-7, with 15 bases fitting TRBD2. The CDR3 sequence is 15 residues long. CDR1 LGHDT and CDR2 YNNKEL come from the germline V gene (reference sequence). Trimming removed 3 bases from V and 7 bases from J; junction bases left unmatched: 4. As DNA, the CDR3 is TGTGCCAGCAGCCACGCCGGACTAGCGGGAGGGGAGCAGTACTTC. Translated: CASSHAGLAGGEQYF.

DNA for the CDR3: TGTGCCAGCGGGACAGGGAAGTCACCCCTCCACTTT. As protein: CASGTGKSPLHF. The gene calls are TRBV7-3 and TRBJ1-6; 9 nucleotides agree with TRBD1. From germline, CDR1 is SGHTA and CDR2 FQGTGA. Trimming took 8 bases from V and 10 from J; bases not matched to a gene: 3. The CDR3 has 12 residues.

The CDR3 coding sequence is TGTGCCAGTAGTCCAATTGACAGGGGGCGTGAAGCTTTCTTT. Translated, it gives CASSPIDRGREAFF. The rearrangement links TRBV19 to TRBJ1-1; TRBD1 matches 10 bases. The CDR3 is 14 amino acids. Germline V gene lookup returns CDR1 LNHDA and CDR2 SQIVND (reference sequence). J was trimmed by 7 bases and V by 5 bases; bases with no gene match: 7.

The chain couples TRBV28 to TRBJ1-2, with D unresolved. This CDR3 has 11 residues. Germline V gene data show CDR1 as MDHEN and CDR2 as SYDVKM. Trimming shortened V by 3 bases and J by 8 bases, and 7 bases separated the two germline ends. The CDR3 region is CASSFAGGYTF. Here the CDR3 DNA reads TGTGCCAGCAGTTTCGCCGGGGGCTACACCTTC.

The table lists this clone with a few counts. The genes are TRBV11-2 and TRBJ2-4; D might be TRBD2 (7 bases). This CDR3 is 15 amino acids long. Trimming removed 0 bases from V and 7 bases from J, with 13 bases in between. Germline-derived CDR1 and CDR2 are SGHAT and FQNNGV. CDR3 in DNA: TGTGCCAGCAGCTTAGATTCGGGGGGCGTCAACATTCAGTACTTC. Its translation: CASSLDSGGVNIQYF.

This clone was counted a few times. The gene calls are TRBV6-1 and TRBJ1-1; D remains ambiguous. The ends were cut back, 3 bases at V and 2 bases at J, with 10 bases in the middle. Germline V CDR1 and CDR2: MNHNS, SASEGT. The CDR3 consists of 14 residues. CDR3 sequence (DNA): TGTGCCAGCAGTGACCATCAGACAAACACTGAAGCTTTCTTT. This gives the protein CASSDHQTNTEAFF.

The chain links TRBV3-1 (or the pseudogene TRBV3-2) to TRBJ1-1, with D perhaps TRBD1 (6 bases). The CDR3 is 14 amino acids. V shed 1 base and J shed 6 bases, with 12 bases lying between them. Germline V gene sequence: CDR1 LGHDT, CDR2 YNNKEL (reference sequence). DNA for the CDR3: TGTGCCAGCAGCCAAGTCCACAGGGTCTCTGAAGCTTTCTTT. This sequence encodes CASSQVHRVSEAFF.

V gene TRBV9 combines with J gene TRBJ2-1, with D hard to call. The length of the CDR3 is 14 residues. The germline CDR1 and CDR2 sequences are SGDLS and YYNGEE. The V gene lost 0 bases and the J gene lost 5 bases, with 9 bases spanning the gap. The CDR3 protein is CASSVGIRDNEQFF. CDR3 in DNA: TGTGCCAGCAGCGTAGGGATCCGGGACAATGAGCAGTTCTTC.

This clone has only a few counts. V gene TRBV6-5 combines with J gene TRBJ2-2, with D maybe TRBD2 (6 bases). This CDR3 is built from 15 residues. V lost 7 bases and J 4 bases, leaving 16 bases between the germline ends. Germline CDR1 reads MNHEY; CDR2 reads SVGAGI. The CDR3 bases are TGTGCCAGCAAGGAGGGTTACTTCGGCACCGGGGAGCTGTTTTTT. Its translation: CASKEGYFGTGELFF.

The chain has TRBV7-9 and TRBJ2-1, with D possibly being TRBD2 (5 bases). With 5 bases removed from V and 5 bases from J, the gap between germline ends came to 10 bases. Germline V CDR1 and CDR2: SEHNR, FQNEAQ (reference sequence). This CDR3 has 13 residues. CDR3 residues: CASSLSGNNEQFF. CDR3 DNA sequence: TGTGCCAGCAGCCTATCGGGGAACAATGAGCAGTTCTTC.

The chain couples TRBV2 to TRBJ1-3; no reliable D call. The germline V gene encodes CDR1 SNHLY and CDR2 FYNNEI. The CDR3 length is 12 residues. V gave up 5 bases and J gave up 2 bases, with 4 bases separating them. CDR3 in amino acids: CASSPAGNTIYF. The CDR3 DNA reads TGTGCCAGCAGTCCGGCTGGAAACACCATATATTTT.

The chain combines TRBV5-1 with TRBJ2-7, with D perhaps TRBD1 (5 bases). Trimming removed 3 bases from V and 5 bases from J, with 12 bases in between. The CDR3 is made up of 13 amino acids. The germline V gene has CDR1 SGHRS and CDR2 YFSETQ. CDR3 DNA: TGCGCCAGCAGCTATATGGCAGGGAACGAGCAGTACTTC. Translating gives CASSYMAGNEQYF.

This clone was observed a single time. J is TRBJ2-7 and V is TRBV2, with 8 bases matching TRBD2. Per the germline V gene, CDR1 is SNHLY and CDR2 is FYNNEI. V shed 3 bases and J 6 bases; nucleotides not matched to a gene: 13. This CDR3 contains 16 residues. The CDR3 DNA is TGTGCCAGCAGTGAGAAAAGAGCTACCGGGAGGGGCGAGCAGTACTTC. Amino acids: CASSEKRATGRGEQYF.

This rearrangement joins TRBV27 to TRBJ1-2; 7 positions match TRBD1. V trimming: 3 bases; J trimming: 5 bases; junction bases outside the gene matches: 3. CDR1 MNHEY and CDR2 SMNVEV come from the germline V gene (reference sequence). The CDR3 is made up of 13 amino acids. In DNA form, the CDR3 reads TGTGCCAGCAGTTTCAGGGGGTATTATGGCTACACCTTC. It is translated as CASSFRGYYGYTF.

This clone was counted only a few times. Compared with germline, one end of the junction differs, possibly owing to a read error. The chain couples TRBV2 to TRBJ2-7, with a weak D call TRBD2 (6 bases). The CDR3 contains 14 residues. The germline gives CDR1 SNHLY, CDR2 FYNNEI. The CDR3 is CASSEAGPGALRNF. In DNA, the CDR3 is TGTGCCAGCAGTGAAGCGGGCCCGGGAGCTCTTAGGAACTTC.

CDR3 sequence (DNA): TGTGCCAGCAGTTCCCGGGGTGCCACTTCCTACGAGCAGTACTTC. It yields the protein CASSSRGATSYEQYF. The chain carries TRBV6-5 and TRBJ2-7; D perhaps matches TRBD2 (5 bases). The germline V gene has CDR1 MNHEY and CDR2 SVGAGI. The CDR3 consists of 15 residues. Trimming removed 4 bases from V and 1 base from J, with 14 bases in between.

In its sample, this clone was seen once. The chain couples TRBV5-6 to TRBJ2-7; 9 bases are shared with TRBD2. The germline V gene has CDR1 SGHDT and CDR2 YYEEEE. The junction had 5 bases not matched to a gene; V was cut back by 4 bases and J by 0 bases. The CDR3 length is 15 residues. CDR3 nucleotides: TGTGCCAGCAGCCTGCGGGGGGGCCCCTCCTACGAGCAGTACTTC. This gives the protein CASSLRGGPSYEQYF.

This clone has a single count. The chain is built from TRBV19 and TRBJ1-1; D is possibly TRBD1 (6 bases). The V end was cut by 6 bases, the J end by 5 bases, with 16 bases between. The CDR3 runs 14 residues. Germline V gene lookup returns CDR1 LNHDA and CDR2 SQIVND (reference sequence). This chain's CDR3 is CASRRPGVGTEAFF. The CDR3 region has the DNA TGTGCCAGTAGGAGACCAGGGGTGGGGACTGAAGCTTTCTTT.

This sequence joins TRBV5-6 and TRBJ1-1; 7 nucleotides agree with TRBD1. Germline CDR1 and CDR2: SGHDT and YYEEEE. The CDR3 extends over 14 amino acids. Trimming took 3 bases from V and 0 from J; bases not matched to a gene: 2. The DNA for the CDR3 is TGTGCCAGCAGCTGGACAGGTTTGAACACTGAAGCTTTCTTT. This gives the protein CASSWTGLNTEAFF.

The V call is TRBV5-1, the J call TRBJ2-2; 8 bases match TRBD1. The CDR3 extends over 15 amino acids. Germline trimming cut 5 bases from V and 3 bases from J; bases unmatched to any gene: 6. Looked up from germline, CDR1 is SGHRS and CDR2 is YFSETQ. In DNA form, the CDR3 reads TGCGCCAGCAGTTGGACAGGGAGCGACACCGGGGAGCTGTTTTTT. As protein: CASSWTGSDTGELFF.

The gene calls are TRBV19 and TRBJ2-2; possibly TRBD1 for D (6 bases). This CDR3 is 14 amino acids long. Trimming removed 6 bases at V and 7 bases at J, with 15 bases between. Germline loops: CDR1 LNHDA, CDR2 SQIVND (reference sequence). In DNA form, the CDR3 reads TGTGCCAGTAGGGGGGCTAGCATCAGCGGGGAGCTGTTTTTT. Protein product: CASRGASISGELFF.

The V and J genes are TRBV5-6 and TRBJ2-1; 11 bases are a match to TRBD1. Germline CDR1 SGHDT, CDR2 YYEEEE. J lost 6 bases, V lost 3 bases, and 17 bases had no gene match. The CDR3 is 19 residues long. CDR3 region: CASSSWTGGAEPRTNEQFF. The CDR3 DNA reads TGTGCCAGCAGCTCCTGGACAGGGGGCGCCGAGCCCAGAACCAATGAGCAGTTCTTC.

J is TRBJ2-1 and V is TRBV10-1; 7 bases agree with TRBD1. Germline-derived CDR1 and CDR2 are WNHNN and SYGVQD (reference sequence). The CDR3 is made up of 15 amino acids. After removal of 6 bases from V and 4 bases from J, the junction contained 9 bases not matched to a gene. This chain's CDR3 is CASSTDRVKYNEQFF. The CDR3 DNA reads TGCGCCAGCAGCACTGACAGGGTTAAATACAATGAGCAGTTCTTC.

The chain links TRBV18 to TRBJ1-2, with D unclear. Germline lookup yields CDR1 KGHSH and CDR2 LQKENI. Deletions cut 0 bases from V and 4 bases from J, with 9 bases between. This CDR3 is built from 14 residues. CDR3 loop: CASSPPEGSYGYTF. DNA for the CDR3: TGTGCCAGCTCACCACCAGAGGGCTCCTATGGCTACACCTTC.

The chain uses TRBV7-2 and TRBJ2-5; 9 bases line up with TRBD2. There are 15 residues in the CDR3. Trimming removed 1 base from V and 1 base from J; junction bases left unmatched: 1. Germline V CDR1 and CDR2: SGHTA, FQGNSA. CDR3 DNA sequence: TGTGCCAGCAGCTTAGATAGCGGGAGCCAAGAGACCCAGTACTTC. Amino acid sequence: CASSLDSGSQETQYF.

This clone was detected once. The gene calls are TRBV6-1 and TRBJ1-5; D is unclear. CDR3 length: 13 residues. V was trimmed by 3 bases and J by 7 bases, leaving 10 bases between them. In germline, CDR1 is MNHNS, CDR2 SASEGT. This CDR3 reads CASSEWEDQPQHF. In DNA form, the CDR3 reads TGTGCCAGCAGTGAGTGGGAGGACCAGCCCCAGCATTTT.

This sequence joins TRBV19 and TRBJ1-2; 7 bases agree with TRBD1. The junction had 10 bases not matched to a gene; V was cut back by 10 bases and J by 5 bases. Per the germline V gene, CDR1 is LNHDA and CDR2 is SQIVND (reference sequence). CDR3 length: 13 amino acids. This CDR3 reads CATTTGSRYGYTF. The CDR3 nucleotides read TGTGCCACAACGACAGGGTCAAGGTATGGCTACACCTTC.

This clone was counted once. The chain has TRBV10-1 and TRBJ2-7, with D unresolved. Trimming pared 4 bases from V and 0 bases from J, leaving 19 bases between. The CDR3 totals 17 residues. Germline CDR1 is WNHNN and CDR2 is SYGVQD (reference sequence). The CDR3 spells CASSAVRQPTFSYEQYF. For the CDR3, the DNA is TGCGCCAGCAGTGCCGTCAGGCAGCCTACTTTCTCCTACGAGCAGTACTTC.